This is a list of T cell receptor beta chains from one sample in a study of cytomegalovirus exposure and HLA in healthy donors. Sequencing used immunoSEQ multiplex PCR; TCRdb keeps in-frame clones, though not all of them. The sample lists about 170,000 clones, around 68% occurring once. Sequencing was performed on PBMCs. The receptor source for this set is a man in his forties in good health and CMV-seronegative. Both conserved end residues are part of each CDR3. D genes are given only for firm matches. Expanded clones are given a class, and other clones once, few, many or no size at all.

j_call v_call clone_size cdr3_length d_call cdr3_nt cdr3_aa
TRBJ2-7 TRBV19 . 11 . TGTGCCAGTAGCTCACTAGGCGAGCAGTACTTC CASSSLGEQYF
TRBJ1-3 TRBV7-5 . 14 . TGTGCCAGAAGTCCAACAGGATTCGGAAACACCATATATTTT CARSPTGFGNTIYF
TRBJ2-1 TRBV4-3 . 19 . TGCGCCAGCAGCCAAGAATGGCGGTCCACCCTTAGCTCCTACAATGAGCAGTTCTTC CASSQEWRSTLSSYNEQFF
TRBJ2-5 TRBV6-5 . 14 TRBD1 TGTGCCAGCACCGCAGGGACAGTGCGCGAGACCCAGTACTTC CASTAGTVRETQYF
TRBJ2-7 TRBV10-3 . 14 TRBD1 TGTGCCATCAGGACAGGGTCGCAAGACTACGAGCAGTACTTC CAIRTGSQDYEQYF
TRBJ2-1 TRBV7-8 . 16 . TGTGCCAGCAGCTTAGGGGTCGCGGGGGCCCTGGGTGAGCAGTTCTTC CASSLGVAGALGEQFF
TRBJ2-7 TRBV4-1 . 13 . TGCGCCAGCAGCAAACCGGGACTTAACGAGCAGTACTTC CASSKPGLNEQYF
TRBJ1-1 TRBV28 few 13 . TGTGCCAGCAGTGAATTTTACACAGAAGAAGCTTTCTTT CASSEFYTEEAFF
TRBJ1-5 TRBV9 . 14 . TGTGCCAGCAGCGTAGGACAGAGCAATCAGCCCCAGCATTTT CASSVGQSNQPQHF
TRBJ2-2 TRBV5-4 . 15 TRBD1 TGTGCCAGCAGCCAGGGGACAGCGAACACCGGGGAGCTGTTTTTT CASSQGTANTGELFF
TRBJ2-5 TRBV5-1 few 13 TRBD1 TGCGCCAGCAGTCAGACAGGGGGAGAGACCCAGTACTTC CASSQTGGETQYF
TRBJ2-1 TRBV4-3 . 16 TRBD2 TGCGCCAGCAGCCAAGAACTAGCGGGAGTGATCAATGAGCAGTTCTTC CASSQELAGVINEQFF
TRBJ2-3 TRBV6-5 . 16 TRBD2 TGTGCCAGCAGTTTAAACCGGGACTACGACACAGATACGCAGTATTTT CASSLNRDYDTDTQYF
TRBJ1-2 TRBV21-1 . 14 . TGTGCCAGCAATTTGGTATACAGATTCTATGGCTACACCTTC CASNLVYRFYGYTF
TRBJ2-5 TRBV4-1 . 17 TRBD1 TGCGCCAGCAGCCAGGACCTCGGGACAGGCTACAAAGAGACCCAGTACTTC CASSQDLGTGYKETQYF
TRBJ2-7 TRBV5-5 . 15 TRBD1 TGTGCCAGCAGTGCCGGGACAGGGGGCCTTTACGAGCAGTACTTC CASSAGTGGLYEQYF
TRBJ2-7 TRBV7-9 . 16 TRBD2 TGTTCCAGCAGTCCTAACCGGACTAGCGGGAGTTACGAGCAGTACTTC CSSSPNRTSGSYEQYF
TRBJ2-7 TRBV7-9 . 15 TRBD2 TGTTCCAGCAGCCCGCGTATGCGGGAGGGCCCTAAGCAGTACTTC CSSSPRMREGPKQYF
TRBJ2-1 TRBV14 few 18 TRBD1 TGTGCCAGCAGCCGCATACCGTGGACAGGGACGAGGGACAATGAGCAGTTCTTC CASSRIPWTGTRDNEQFF
TRBJ1-1 TRBV7-2 . 12 . TGTGCCAGCAGCCCAGGACTCGTCCAGGCTTTCTTT CASSPGLVQAFF
TRBJ2-5 TRBV11-3 . 16 . TGTGCCAGCAGCCGCGGAGGGGCCCAGGGCCAAGAGACCCAGTACTTC CASSRGGAQGQETQYF
TRBJ2-7 TRBV7-2 . 15 TRBD2 TGTGCCAGCAGCATTACTAGCGGGGGTTTCTACGAGCAGTACTTC CASSITSGGFYEQYF
TRBJ2-5 TRBV30 . 12 . TGTGCCTGGAGTATAGTTCAAGAGACCCAGTACTTC CAWSIVQETQYF
TRBJ1-2 TRBV7-9 . 12 . TGTGCCAGCGGGAGGGGGGACTATGGCTACACCTTC CASGRGDYGYTF
TRBJ2-7 TRBV7-2 . 16 TRBD2 TGTGCCAGCAGCTTAGCGCGCCGGGAGGGCCACGGCGAGCAGTACTTC CASSLARREGHGEQYF